This is a list of T cell receptor beta chains from one sample in a study of T cell responses to AZD1222 COVID-19 vaccine. Using immunoSEQ multiplex PCR, the repertoire was profiled, and TCRdb retains in-frame clones only, with some absent. The profile shows 100,000 to 140,000 clones, over 80% of them singletons. This sample comprised peripheral blood, obtained 28 days after the second AZD1222 dose. These receptors were collected from an adult who received the AZD1222 COVID-19 vaccine. CDR3s include the opening cysteine and the closing phenylalanine or tryptophan. The D gene is left open where the match is weak. Expanded clones are given a class, and other clones once, few, many or no size at all.

size: few
J: TRBJ2-1
V: TRBV29-1
D: TRBD2
DNA: TGCAGCGTTTTCGGGACTAGCGGCACCTACAATGAGCAGTTCTTC
CDR3: CSVFGTSGTYNEQFF

size: -
J: TRBJ2-5
V: TRBV5-1
D: -
DNA: TGCGCCAGCAGCGGGTCTAACCAAGAGACCCAGTACTTC
CDR3: CASSGSNQETQYF

size: -
J: TRBJ2-7
V: TRBV12-5
D: -
DNA: TGTGCTAGTGGTTTGGTAGGGGAGGAGCAGTACTTC
CDR3: CASGLVGEEQYF

size: -
J: TRBJ1-2
V: TRBV6-5
D: -
DNA: TGTGCCAGCAGTTTCACAGGGTCTTGGGGCTATGGCTACACCTTC
CDR3: CASSFTGSWGYGYTF

size: -
J: TRBJ2-3
V: TRBV2
D: -
DNA: TGTGCCAGCAGGTTCGGGATCGGGGATACGCAGTATTTT
CDR3: CASRFGIGDTQYF

size: -
J: TRBJ1-2
V: TRBV6-2/TRBV6-3
D: TRBD1
DNA: TGTGCCAGCAGTTGGGACAGGGTAAACTATGGCTACACCTTC
CDR3: CASSWDRVNYGYTF

size: -
J: TRBJ1-2
V: TRBV6-5
D: TRBD1
DNA: TGTGCCAGCAGATACCCGGACAGGGCGGATGGCTACACCTTC
CDR3: CASRYPDRADGYTF

size: -
J: TRBJ2-6
V: TRBV11-2
D: TRBD2
DNA: TGTGCCAGCAGCCACCGGGGGGGGGCCTCTGGGGCCAACGTCCTGACTTTC
CDR3: CASSHRGGASGANVLTF

size: -
J: TRBJ1-2
V: TRBV9
D: -
DNA: TGTGCCAGCAGCGCGACTGGGATGGCGCGGTATGGCTACACCTTC
CDR3: CASSATGMARYGYTF

size: -
J: TRBJ2-2
V: TRBV6-1
D: -
DNA: TGTGCCAGCAGTGAAAGTAGCGACACCGGGGAGCTGTTTTTT
CDR3: CASSESSDTGELFF

size: few
J: TRBJ1-2
V: TRBV27
D: -
DNA: TGTGCCAGCAGTATCAGACAGGCCGGGGGCGGCTACACCTTC
CDR3: CASSIRQAGGGYTF

size: -
J: TRBJ2-7
V: TRBV19
D: -
DNA: TGTGCCAGTAGTGCGTCCGGGACTGGATCCTACGAGCAGTACTTC
CDR3: CASSASGTGSYEQYF

size: -
J: TRBJ1-2
V: TRBV5-8
D: -
DNA: TGTGCCAGCAGTCAACACGGAGGCTACACCTTC
CDR3: CASSQHGGYTF

size: -
J: TRBJ1-2
V: TRBV30
D: TRBD1
DNA: TGTGCCTGGAGTGTAGGGACAGGAGGCTACACCTTC
CDR3: CAWSVGTGGYTF

size: -
J: TRBJ1-1
V: TRBV30
D: -
DNA: TGTGCCTGGAGCCCTGGATTGAACACTGAAGCTTTCTTT
CDR3: CAWSPGLNTEAFF

size: -
J: TRBJ1-5
V: TRBV5-8
D: TRBD1
DNA: TGTGCCAGCAGCTTTACCGACAGGGGTTATTATAGCAATCAGCCCCAGCATTTT
CDR3: CASSFTDRGYYSNQPQHF

size: -
J: TRBJ2-2
V: TRBV19
D: TRBD2
DNA: TGTGCCAGTACCACTGACCCTAGCGGGACCGGGGAGCTGTTTTTT
CDR3: CASTTDPSGTGELFF

size: -
J: TRBJ1-2
V: TRBV3-1/TRBV3-2
D: TRBD1
DNA: TGTGCCAGCAGCCCGACCGGGACAGTCCTGGGCCGGGGCTACACCTTC
CDR3: CASSPTGTVLGRGYTF